This T cell receptor (beta chain) was obtained from a study of T cell responses to AZD1222 COVID-19 vaccine. V was cut by 0 bases and J by 0 bases, with 7 bases left in between. Germline V gene sequence: CDR1 SGDLS, CDR2 YYNGEE. CDR3 length: 14 amino acids. Measured with immunoSEQ multiplex PCR; TCRdb has only the in-frame clones, and not every one. The data show about 130,000 clones, 80% to 90% seen once. The sample here was peripheral blood, taken 28 days after the second AZD1222 dose. The rearrangement uses TRBV9 and TRBJ2-7, with a tentative D call TRBD1 (5 bases). This sequence originates from an adult who received the AZD1222 COVID-19 vaccine. CDR3 DNA: TGTGCCAGCAGCGTAGATACAGGCTCCTACGAGCAGTACTTC. Its protein product is CASSVDTGSYEQYF.